The source of this T cell receptor beta chain is a study of blood T cell repertoires in COVID-19. For the study at large: PBMCs, B-cell-depleted T cells, or T cells were the source of the cDNA or gDNA that made up the material.

CDR1 MDHEN and CDR2 SYDVKM come from the germline V gene. V dropped 2 bases and J dropped 2; count of bases not matched to a gene: 6. The CDR3 runs 17 residues. Sequencing was performed with immunoSEQ multiplex PCR; in TCRdb, only in-frame clones are kept and a portion is missing. The sample consists of approximately 210,000 clones, 87% of them appearing once. V usage is TRBV28 and J usage is TRBJ1-5, with 10 bases aligning to TRBD1. Sequenced input: peripheral blood. The sequence was obtained from a man aged 35 to 55 with active or convalescent COVID-19. The CDR3 DNA sequence: TGTGCCAGCAGTTTACCGCCAGGACAGGGGGGCAATCAGCCCCAGCATTTT. Translated, it gives CASSLPPGQGGNQPQHF.